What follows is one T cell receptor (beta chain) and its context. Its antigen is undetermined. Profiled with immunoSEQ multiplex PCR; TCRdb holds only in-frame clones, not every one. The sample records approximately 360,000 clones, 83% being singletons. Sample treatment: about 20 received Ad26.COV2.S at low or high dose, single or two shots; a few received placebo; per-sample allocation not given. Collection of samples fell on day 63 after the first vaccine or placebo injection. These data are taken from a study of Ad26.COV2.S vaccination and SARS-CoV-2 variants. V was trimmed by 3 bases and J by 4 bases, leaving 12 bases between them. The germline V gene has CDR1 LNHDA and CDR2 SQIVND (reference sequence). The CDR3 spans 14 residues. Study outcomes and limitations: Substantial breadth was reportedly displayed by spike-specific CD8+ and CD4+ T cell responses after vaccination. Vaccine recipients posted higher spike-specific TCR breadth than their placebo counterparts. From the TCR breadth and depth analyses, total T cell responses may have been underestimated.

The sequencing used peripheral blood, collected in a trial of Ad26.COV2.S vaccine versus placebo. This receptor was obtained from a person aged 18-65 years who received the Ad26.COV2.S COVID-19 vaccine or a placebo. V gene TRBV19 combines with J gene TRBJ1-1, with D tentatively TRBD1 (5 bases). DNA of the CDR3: TGTGCCAGTAGTATGTCAACTGGGGGCACTGAAGCTTTCTTT. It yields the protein CASSMSTGGTEAFF.